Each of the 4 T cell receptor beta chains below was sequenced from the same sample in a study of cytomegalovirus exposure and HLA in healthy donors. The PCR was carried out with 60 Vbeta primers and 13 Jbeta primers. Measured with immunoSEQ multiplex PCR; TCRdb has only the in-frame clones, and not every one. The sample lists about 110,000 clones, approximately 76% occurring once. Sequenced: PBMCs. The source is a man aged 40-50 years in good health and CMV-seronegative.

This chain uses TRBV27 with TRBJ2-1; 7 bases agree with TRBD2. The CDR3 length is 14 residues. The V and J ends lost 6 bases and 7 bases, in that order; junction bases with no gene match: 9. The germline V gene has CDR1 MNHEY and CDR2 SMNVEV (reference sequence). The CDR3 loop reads CASSQRGPENEQFF. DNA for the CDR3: TGTGCCAGCAGCCAGCGGGGCCCCGAAAATGAGCAGTTCTTC.

CDR3 in amino acids: CAWSPRTGGYEQYF. In DNA, the CDR3 is TGTGCCTGGAGTCCCCGGACAGGGGGCTACGAGCAGTACTTC. The chain joins TRBV30 to TRBJ2-5, with 10 positions matching TRBD1. Matching the DNA end better, TRBJ2-7 makes the J call doubtful. CDR3 length: 14 amino acids. Germline V gene data show CDR1 as GTSNPN and CDR2 as SVGIG (reference sequence).

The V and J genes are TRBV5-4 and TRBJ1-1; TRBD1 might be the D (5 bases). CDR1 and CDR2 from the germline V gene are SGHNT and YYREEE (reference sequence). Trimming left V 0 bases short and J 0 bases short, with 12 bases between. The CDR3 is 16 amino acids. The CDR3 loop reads CASSLGGQELNTEAFF. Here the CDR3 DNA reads TGTGCCAGCAGCTTGGGGGGCCAGGAGCTGAACACTGAAGCTTTCTTT.

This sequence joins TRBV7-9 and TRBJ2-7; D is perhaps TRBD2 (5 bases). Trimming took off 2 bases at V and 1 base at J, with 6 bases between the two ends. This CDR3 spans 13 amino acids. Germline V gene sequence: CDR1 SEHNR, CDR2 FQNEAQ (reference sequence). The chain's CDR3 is CASSLRGSYEQYF. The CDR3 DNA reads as TGTGCCAGCAGCTTACGGGGTTCCTACGAGCAGTACTTC.